This passage covers 15 T cell receptor beta chains from one sample sequenced in a study of T-cell memory formation after mild COVID-19. TCRdb re-analysed the 5' RACE reads in MiXCR, keeping a single row per CDR3 protein. The data contain 350,000 to 550,000 distinct CDR3 sequences, roughly 18% of them singletons. Sequencing was performed on PBMCs or a T cell subset sorted from them (not recorded which). The receptors derive from a young man who had mild COVID-19 (a few samples of this study predate the infection). Cell type and time point are not known.

V and J are TRBV3-1 and TRBJ2-2, with D perhaps matching TRBD2 (6 bases). Germline V gene lookup returns CDR1 LGHDT and CDR2 YNNKEL (reference sequence). Between the trimmed V and J ends, which lost 4 bases and 3 bases, there was a span of 15 bases. The CDR3 contains 16 residues. Here the CDR3 DNA reads TGTGCCAGCAGCCCGTTGGGGGGACTCGACACCGGGGAGCTGTTTTTT. This sequence encodes CASSPLGGLDTGELFF.

There are a few counts of this clonotype. The rearrangement joins TRBV12-3 or TRBV12-4 to TRBJ2-1; D could derive from TRBD1 or TRBD2 (5 bases each). V lost 5 bases and J lost 5, with 13 bases in between. This CDR3 region has 14 residues. The CDR3 nucleotides are TGTGCCAGCAGTGGGAGAGGACAAGACAATGAGCAGTTCTTC. Encoded protein: CASSGRGQDNEQFF.

The J gene is TRBJ2-1, the V gene TRBV6-1; TRBD1 matches at 9 bases. CDR1 MNHNS and CDR2 SASEGT come from the germline V gene. V trimming: 7 bases; J trimming: 3 bases; junction bases outside the gene matches: 7. The CDR3 is 15 residues long. The CDR3 nucleotides read TGTGCCAGCAACCTAGGGACAGGGAACTACAATGAGCAGTTCTTC. It specifies CASNLGTGNYNEQFF.

The chain has TRBV20-1 and TRBJ1-2, with D possibly matching TRBD1 (6 bases). The CDR3 is 13 amino acids. Germline-derived CDR1 and CDR2 are DFQATT and SNEGSKA (reference sequence). V was clipped by 5 bases and J by 4 bases, with 14 bases between them. CDR3 loop: CSAGLQGRYGYTF. The DNA for the CDR3 is TGCAGTGCTGGTCTACAGGGACGCTATGGCTACACCTTC.

This clonotype has a count of ten or more. The rearrangement joins TRBV12-3 or TRBV12-4 to TRBJ2-2, with D possibly being TRBD1 (6 bases). Trimming stripped 7 bases from V and 0 bases from J, with 12 bases between. This CDR3 spans 15 amino acids. The CDR3 DNA is TGTGCCAGCACCCTGTGGGGGCCGAACACCGGGGAGCTGTTTTTT. It codes for CASTLWGPNTGELFF.

This chain links TRBV5-4 with TRBJ2-7, with 7 bases that match TRBD1. CDR3 length equals 15 residues. After removal of 5 bases from V and 3 bases from J, the junction contained 11 bases not matched to a gene. Germline V CDR1 and CDR2: SGHNT, YYREEE (reference sequence). The CDR3 nucleotides read TGTGCCAGCAGTTTTGACAGGGTGGGCATCTACGAGCAGTACTTC. This translates into CASSFDRVGIYEQYF.

This clonotype was counted between two and nine times. The CDR3 sequence: CSAPGGGLANYGYTF. The CDR3 DNA reads as TGCAGTGCTCCCGGTGGGGGGTTGGCTAACTATGGCTACACCTTC. The chain has TRBV20-1 and TRBJ1-2, with a tentative D call TRBD1 (5 bases). This CDR3 has 15 residues. Germline loops: CDR1 DFQATT, CDR2 SNEGSKA (reference sequence). Trimming stripped 5 bases from V and 0 bases from J, with 16 bases between.

This clonotype appeared a few times. The V call is TRBV9, the J call TRBJ2-5, with 7 bases that match TRBD1. CDR3 length: 15 residues. The germline V gene encodes CDR1 SGDLS and CDR2 YYNGEE. The J segment lost 4 bases and the V segment lost 2 bases, leaving 8 bases of the junction unmatched. CDR3 DNA: TGTGCCAGCAGCGTGGCCCCGACAGGGCTAGAGACCCAGTACTTC. Amino acids: CASSVAPTGLETQYF.

The chain uses TRBV6-5 and TRBJ1-2; TRBD1 is a possible D gene (6 bases). V was pared by 6 bases and J by 3 bases, with 11 bases between. The CDR3 length is 13 residues. CDR1 MNHEY and CDR2 SVGAGI come from the germline V gene. Here the CDR3 reads CASSPGVYYGYTF. The CDR3 nucleotides are TGTGCCAGCAGCCCAGGGGTTTACTATGGCTACACCTTC.

This clonotype was observed a few times. The chain joins TRBV7-2 to TRBJ2-7; D perhaps matches TRBD2 (6 bases). The V end was cut by 3 bases, the J end by 5 bases, with 11 bases between. Germline CDR1 SGHTA, CDR2 FQGNSA. The CDR3 is 13 amino acids. CDR3 sequence reads: CASSFPGLHEQYF. CDR3 bases: TGTGCCAGCAGCTTCCCGGGACTCCACGAGCAGTACTTC. Based on the CDR3 plus reference TRBV7-2 and TRBJ2-7, the full variable domain is GAGVSQSPSNKVTEKGKDVELRCDPISGHTALYWYRQSLGQGLEFLIYFQGNSAPDKSGLPSDRFSAERTGGSVSTLTIQRTQQEDSAVYLCASSFPGLHEQYFGPGTRLTVT.

This clonotype was detected only a few times. V and J are TRBV7-2 and TRBJ1-3; D is perhaps TRBD1 (6 bases). Germline CDR1 SGHTA, CDR2 FQGNSA. The V and J ends lost 3 bases and 1 base respectively, with 16 bases between them. The CDR3 length is 17 residues. CDR3 sequence reads: CASSFLAGAISGNTIYF. CDR3 nucleotides: TGTGCCAGCAGCTTTCTGGCGGGGGCGATTTCTGGAAACACCATATATTTT.

The rearrangement links TRBV7-9 to TRBJ1-4; D is perhaps TRBD1 (6 bases). V gave up 4 bases and J gave up 11 bases, with 14 bases separating them. The CDR3 contains 13 residues. CDR1 and CDR2 (germline): SEHNR, FQNEAQ (reference sequence). The CDR3 DNA follows: TGTGCCAGCAGCTCACCTGGAGGGGGGAAACTGTTTTTT. Residues: CASSSPGGGKLFF.

The chain couples TRBV24-1 to TRBJ2-7; 7 bases are a match to TRBD1. In germline, CDR1 is KGHDR, CDR2 SFDVKD. The CDR3 has 17 amino acids. V gave up 5 bases and J gave up 7 bases; unmatched junction bases: 19. As DNA, the CDR3 is TGTGCCACCAGTGTCGGAGACGGGACAGCCGATATAGTAGAGCAGTACTTC. Residues: CATSVGDGTADIVEQYF.

This clonotype has a single count. The chain couples TRBV20-1 to TRBJ1-2; 10 bases align to TRBD1. The CDR3 length is 14 residues. Germline V gene sequence: CDR1 DFQATT, CDR2 SNEGSKA (reference sequence). Trimming took 4 bases from V and 1 from J; bases not matched to a gene: 3. The CDR3 DNA sequence: TGCAGTGCTACCGGGACAGGGGTTAACTATGGCTACACCTTC. Its protein is CSATGTGVNYGYTF.

This sequence joins TRBV3-1 and TRBJ1-1; TRBD1 might be the D (6 bases). The CDR3 extends over 15 amino acids. Germline V gene lookup returns CDR1 LGHDT and CDR2 YNNKEL (reference sequence). V lost 2 bases and J 0 bases, leaving 10 bases between the germline ends. Here the CDR3 reads CASSQLDRMNTEAFF. The CDR3 coding sequence is TGTGCCAGCAGCCAATTGGACAGAATGAACACTGAAGCTTTCTTT.